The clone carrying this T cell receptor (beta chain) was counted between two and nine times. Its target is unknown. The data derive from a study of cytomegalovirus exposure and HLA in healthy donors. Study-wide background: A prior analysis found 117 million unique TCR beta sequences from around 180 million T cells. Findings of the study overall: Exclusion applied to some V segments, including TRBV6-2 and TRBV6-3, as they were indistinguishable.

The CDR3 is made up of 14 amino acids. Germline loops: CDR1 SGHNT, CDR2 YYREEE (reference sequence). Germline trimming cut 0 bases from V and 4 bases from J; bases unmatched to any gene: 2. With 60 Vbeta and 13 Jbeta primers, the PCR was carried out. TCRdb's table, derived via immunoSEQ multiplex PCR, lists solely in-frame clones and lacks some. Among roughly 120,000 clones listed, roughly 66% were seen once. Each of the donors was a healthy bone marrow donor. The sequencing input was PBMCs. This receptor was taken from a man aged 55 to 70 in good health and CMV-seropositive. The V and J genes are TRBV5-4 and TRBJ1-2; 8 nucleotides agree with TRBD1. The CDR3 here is CASSLGDRSYGYTF. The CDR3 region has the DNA TGTGCCAGCAGCTTGGGGGACAGGAGCTATGGCTACACCTTC. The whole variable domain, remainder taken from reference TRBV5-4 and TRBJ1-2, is ETGVTQSPTHLIKTRGQQVTLRCSSQSGHNTVSWYQQALGQGPQFIFQYYREEENGRGNFPPRFSGLQFPNYSSELNVNALELDDSALYLCASSLGDRSYGYTFGSGTRLTVV.